The 24 T cell receptor beta chains below were found in one sample sequenced in a study of T-cell memory formation after mild COVID-19. TCRdb re-analysed the 5' RACE reads in MiXCR, keeping a single row per CDR3 protein. Among roughly 600,000 distinct CDR3 sequences listed, more than 15% were seen once. Sequenced sample: PBMCs or a T cell subset sorted from them (not recorded which). The receptor source for this set is an adult woman who had mild COVID-19 (a few samples of this study predate the infection). Cell type and time point are not known.

This chain joins TRBV20-1 and TRBJ2-7; 7 bases fit TRBD2. Germline CDR1 is DFQATT and CDR2 is SNEGSKA (reference sequence). CDR3 length equals 15 residues. J gave up 4 bases and V 2 bases, and 11 bases lay outside the gene matches. CDR3 sequence (DNA): TGCAGTGCTAGATTCGACGGGGAGGGGAGATACGAGCAGTACTTC. Protein sequence: CSARFDGEGRYEQYF.

This clonotype was counted between two and nine times. The chain recombines TRBV20-1 with TRBJ2-5; tentatively, D is TRBD1 (6 bases). CDR3 length equals 12 residues. Germline V CDR1 and CDR2: DFQATT, SNEGSKA (reference sequence). With 4 bases removed from V and 5 bases from J, the gap between germline ends came to 11 bases. CDR3 amino acids: CSANRAFETQYF. CDR3 DNA sequence: TGCAGTGCTAACAGGGCGTTTGAGACCCAGTACTTC.

In its sample, this clonotype was seen many times. The V and J genes are TRBV12-3 or TRBV12-4 and TRBJ2-7, with 9 bases fitting TRBD1. With V trimmed by 5 bases and J by 9 bases, 11 bases remained unmatched. This CDR3 contains 14 residues. The CDR3, as DNA: TGTGCCAGCAGTCTCACCCGGGACAGGGCCAGGCAGTACTTC. Translated: CASSLTRDRARQYF.

This chain connects TRBV4-1 to TRBJ1-4; 7 bases map to TRBD1. The CDR3 loop spans 15 amino acids. Germline CDR1 reads MGHRA; CDR2 reads YSYEKL. V was pared by 1 base and J by 6 bases, with 5 bases of the junction left unmatched. CDR3 DNA: TGCGCCAGCAGCCAAGTGGCCAGGGGGGATGAAAAACTGTTTTTT. Translation: CASSQVARGDEKLFF.

This clonotype was seen more than once but under ten times. The rearrangement uses TRBV11-2 and TRBJ2-3, with TRBD2 matching over 7 bases. V shed 5 bases, J shed 4 bases, and the junction held 9 bases outside the gene matches. The CDR3 spans 15 residues. Germline V gene lookup returns CDR1 SGHAT and CDR2 FQNNGV. In nucleotides, the CDR3 is TGTGCCAGCAGCCGTCCTCTAGCGGATCCAGATACGCAGTATTTT. Translation gives CASSRPLADPDTQYF.

The chain couples TRBV5-1 to TRBJ2-3; 9 bases line up with TRBD2. This CDR3 contains 16 residues. Germline trimming cut 0 bases from V and 2 bases from J; bases unmatched to any gene: 4. Germline V gene sequence: CDR1 SGHRS, CDR2 YFSETQ. The CDR3 nucleotides are TGCGCCAGCAGCTTGGAGGCTAGCGGGGTCACAGATACGCAGTATTTT. Protein sequence: CASSLEASGVTDTQYF.

The J gene is TRBJ2-2, the V gene TRBV24-1, with D unresolved. With 3 bases removed from V and 2 bases from J, the gap between germline ends came to 15 bases. The CDR3 runs to 17 residues. Germline V gene data show CDR1 as KGHDR and CDR2 as SFDVKD. The CDR3 sequence is CATSDPWPHSNTGELFF. CDR3 DNA: TGTGCCACCAGTGATCCGTGGCCCCACTCTAACACCGGGGAGCTGTTTTTT.

The chain is built from TRBV3-1 and TRBJ1-1; D remains ambiguous. Trimming left V 7 bases short and J 1 base short, with 7 bases between. The CDR3 totals 12 residues. Germline CDR1 and CDR2: LGHDT and YNNKEL (reference sequence). CDR3 amino acids: CASTEGNTEAFF. The CDR3 coding sequence is TGTGCCAGCACGGAGGGGAACACTGAAGCTTTCTTT.

The genes are TRBV3-1 and TRBJ2-5; no reliable D call. CDR3 length equals 18 residues. CDR1 and CDR2 (germline): LGHDT, YNNKEL (reference sequence). Trimming took 1 base from V and 4 from J, leaving 22 bases between them. In DNA form, the CDR3 reads TGTGCCAGCAGCCAAGCGCGAAGAGTATTCACCGAGCGAGAGACCCAGTACTTC. Its protein product is CASSQARRVFTERETQYF.

This clonotype was counted a few times. The chain joins TRBV18 to TRBJ2-1; D unresolved. Deletions cut 5 bases from V and 0 bases from J, with 11 bases between. The germline CDR1 and CDR2 sequences are KGHSH and LQKENI. The CDR3 consists of 15 residues. CDR3 in DNA: TGTGCCAGCTCATCGAGATACCTCTCCTACAATGAGCAGTTCTTC. Protein: CASSSRYLSYNEQFF.

The chain has TRBV20-1 and TRBJ2-5; D is unclear. The CDR3 sequence is 12 residues long. The germline CDR1 and CDR2 sequences are DFQATT and SNEGSKA (reference sequence). V was trimmed by 6 bases and J by 2 bases, leaving 10 bases between them. CDR3 nucleotides: TGCAGTGCGACGGACCTACAAGAGACCCAGTACTTC. Translation gives CSATDLQETQYF.

This clonotype was counted a few times. The chain links TRBV14 to TRBJ2-7; D possibly matches TRBD1 or TRBD2 (5 bases each). Trimming shortened V by 4 bases and J by 0 bases, and 13 bases separated the two germline ends. The germline V gene encodes CDR1 SGHDN and CDR2 FVKESK. This CDR3 spans 15 amino acids. CDR3 coding DNA: TGTGCCAGCAGCCTACGCCGGGACCGCTCCTACGAGCAGTACTTC. It codes for CASSLRRDRSYEQYF.

A few counts support this clonotype. The rearrangement links TRBV12-3 or TRBV12-4 to TRBJ2-7, with D perhaps matching TRBD1 (6 bases). This CDR3 region has 14 residues. V was shortened by 3 bases and J by 2 bases, with 11 bases between the two germline ends. The CDR3 protein is CASSFGGRTYEQYF. Here the CDR3 DNA reads TGTGCCAGCAGTTTTGGGGGCAGAACCTACGAGCAGTACTTC.

The chain joins TRBV28 to TRBJ2-1, with 10 bases aligning to TRBD1. With 5 bases clipped from V and 4 bases from J, the junction kept 5 bases outside the gene matches. The CDR3 is 15 residues long. CDR1 is MDHEN and CDR2 is SYDVKM in the germline V gene. The CDR3 reads CASSEPGQGYNEQFF. Here the CDR3 DNA reads TGTGCCAGCAGTGAACCGGGACAGGGGTACAATGAGCAGTTCTTC.

This rearrangement joins TRBV23-1 to TRBJ2-5; D is possibly TRBD2 (6 bases). TRBV23-1 is an ORF for which the function is uncertain. This CDR3 is built from 14 residues. With 0 bases removed from V and 4 bases from J, the gap between germline ends came to 9 bases. The CDR3 loop is CASSQSGGAETQYF. For the CDR3, the DNA is TGCGCCAGCAGTCAATCCGGGGGTGCAGAGACCCAGTACTTC.

This sequence joins TRBV18 and TRBJ2-1, with D unclear. The V and J ends lost 3 bases and 12 bases respectively, with 15 bases between them. This CDR3 is built from 13 residues. CDR1 and CDR2 from the germline V gene are KGHSH and LQKENI. Written as DNA, the CDR3 is TGTGCCAGCTCACCGCCCGATAGGGATTTGCAGTTCTTC. It specifies CASSPPDRDLQFF.

This clonotype was found a few times. The chain carries TRBV7-8 and TRBJ1-1; D is possibly TRBD1 (6 bases). Germline CDR1 reads SGHVS; CDR2 reads FQNEAQ. The CDR3 length is 12 residues. The V end was cut by 6 bases, the J end by 7 bases, with 12 bases between. In DNA form, the CDR3 reads TGTGCCAGCAGTTTTACAGGGTATGAAGCTTTCTTT. As protein: CASSFTGYEAFF.

In DNA, the CDR3 is TGTGCCAGCAGTTTAGGTGATAGCGGGAGCACAGATACGCAGTATTTT. Translating it yields CASSLGDSGSTDTQYF. The rearrangement uses TRBV12-3 or TRBV12-4 and TRBJ2-3, with 7 bases that match TRBD2. With V trimmed by 1 base and J by 0 bases, 4 bases remained unmatched. The CDR3 is 16 residues long.

The rearrangement uses TRBV18 and TRBJ1-3; D perhaps matches TRBD1 (5 bases). CDR1 KGHSH and CDR2 LQKENI come from the germline V gene. This CDR3 has 13 amino acids. Trimming left V 6 bases short and J 6 bases short, with 12 bases between. The chain's CDR3 is CASSPGTPNTIYF. Written as DNA, the CDR3 is TGTGCCAGCTCTCCCGGGACTCCAAACACCATATATTTT.

This clonotype was picked up one time. The chain carries TRBV2 and TRBJ1-4, with TRBD1 matching over 9 bases. Germline CDR1 is SNHLY and CDR2 is FYNNEI. V gave up 4 bases and J gave up 8 bases; unmatched junction bases: 8. This CDR3 region has 15 residues. This CDR3 reads CASSGIRDRDEKLFF. In nucleotides, the CDR3 is TGTGCCAGCAGTGGTATCCGGGACAGGGACGAAAAACTGTTTTTT.

This clonotype was seen more than once but under ten times. This chain connects TRBV7-2 to TRBJ2-3; TRBD2 might be the D (6 bases). The germline gives CDR1 SGHTA, CDR2 FQGNSA. V dropped 6 bases and J dropped 0 bases, with 13 bases sitting between them. This CDR3 has 15 amino acids. The CDR3 spells CASSYTGTSTDTQYF. DNA of the CDR3: TGTGCCAGCAGTTACACCGGGACTAGCACAGATACGCAGTATTTT.

This clonotype was counted only a few times. The J gene is TRBJ2-1, the V gene TRBV3-1; either TRBD1 or TRBD2 may fit D (5 bases each). The germline gives CDR1 LGHDT, CDR2 YNNKEL (reference sequence). The ends were cut back, 5 bases at V and 6 bases at J, with 17 bases in the middle. This CDR3 region has 15 residues. The CDR3 DNA reads TGTGCCAGCAGCTTCCGGGGCTTGGGCAGCAATGAGCAGTTCTTC. Translation gives CASSFRGLGSNEQFF.

A note on this clonotype: At one boundary the junction diverges from the germline segment, which might be a read error. V gene TRBV15 combines with J gene TRBJ1-2; 8 nucleotides match TRBD1. This CDR3 is 12 amino acids long. CDR1 LNHNV and CDR2 YYDKDF come from the germline V gene (reference sequence). Written as DNA, the CDR3 is TGTGCCACCAGCAGAGACCGGACAGGGCTCGCCTTC. This translates into CATSRDRTGLAF.

This clonotype was found a few times. The genes are TRBV5-1 and TRBJ2-1; possibly TRBD1 for D (6 bases). CDR1 is SGHRS, CDR2 YFSETQ, per germline. V was clipped by 0 bases and J by 9 bases, with 13 bases between them. This CDR3 has 14 residues. In nucleotides, the CDR3 is TGCGCCAGCAGCTTGGGGACAGTCATCCCTGAGCAGTTCTTC. Protein product: CASSLGTVIPEQFF. Full variable domain (outside the CDR3, taken from reference TRBV5-1 and TRBJ2-1): KAGVTQTPRYLIKTRGQQVTLSCSPISGHRSVSWYQQTPGQGLQFLFEYFSETQRNKGNFPGRFSGRQFSNSRSEMNVSTLELGDSALYLCASSLGTVIPEQFFGPGTRLTVL.